This TCR beta chain was retrieved from a study of blood T cell repertoires in COVID-19. Per germline, CDR1 LGHNT and CDR2 FRNRAP. The CDR3 has 12 residues. Between the trimmed V and J ends, which lost 9 bases and 1 base, there was a span of 9 bases. TCRdb keeps only in-frame clones here, not all; method: immunoSEQ multiplex PCR. Among 75,000 to 90,000 clones, around 80% were seen once, and the ten largest hold around 12%. The chain has TRBV12-5 and TRBJ1-1; tentatively, D is TRBD1 (5 bases). The TCR originated in a woman aged 40 to 50 with active or convalescent COVID-19. Sequences were obtained from peripheral blood. The chain's CDR3 is CARRGGNTEAFF. In DNA, the CDR3 is TGTGCTAGACGGGGGGGGAACACTGAAGCTTTCTTT.